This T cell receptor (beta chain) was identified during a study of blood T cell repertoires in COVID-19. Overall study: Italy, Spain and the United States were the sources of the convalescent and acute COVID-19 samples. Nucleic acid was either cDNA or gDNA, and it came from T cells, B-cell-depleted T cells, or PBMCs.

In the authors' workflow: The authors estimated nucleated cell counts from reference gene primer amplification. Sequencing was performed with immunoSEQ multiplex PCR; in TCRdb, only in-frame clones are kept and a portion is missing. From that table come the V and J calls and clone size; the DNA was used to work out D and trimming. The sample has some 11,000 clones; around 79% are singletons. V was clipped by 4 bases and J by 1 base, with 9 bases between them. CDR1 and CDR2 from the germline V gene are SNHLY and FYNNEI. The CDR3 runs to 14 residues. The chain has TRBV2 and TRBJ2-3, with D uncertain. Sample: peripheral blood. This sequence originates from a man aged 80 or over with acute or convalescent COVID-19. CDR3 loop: CASSAQWGTDTQYF. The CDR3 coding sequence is TGTGCCAGCAGTGCACAGTGGGGCACAGATACGCAGTATTTT.